Listed here is a single TCR delta chain. Its antigen is still unknown. The template was reverse-transcribed extracted RNA. The CDR3 regions were amplified by multiplex PCR from V-gene primers to a constant-region primer. TCRdb repeated clone calling on the multiplex PCR reads with CATT. The sample has about 55,000 delta-chain clones, more than 15% seen once. The germline V gene has CDR1 TSWWSYY and CDR2 QGS. Trimming at V came to 0 bases and at J to 0 bases, leaving 24 bases not matched to a gene. This CDR3 comprises 23 residues. After alphabeta T cell depletion, CD3+ Vdelta1+ Vdelta2- thymocytes were sorted. The data derive from a study of Vδ1+ human thymocytes. The study, taken as a whole, reports: Thymic delta-chain repertoires held roughly 18% Vdelta2 sequences and few Vdelta3, despite high sort purity. Donors shared many TRG clonotypes but few TRD clonotypes. In the thymus, TRG and TRD repertoires looked highly polyclonal with Gaussian CDR3 lengths.

The sequenced sample was Vdelta1+ gamma-delta thymocytes from the thymus. Subset in this sample: FACS-sorted CD3+ TCRalphabeta- TCRVdelta1+ TCRVdelta2- thymocytes. The rearrangement joins TRDV1 to TRDJ1, with 8 positions matching TRDD3. This receptor was identified in a boy under three years old who had congenital heart surgery. CDR3 loop: CALGELDLIPILGGLLHTDKLIF. For the CDR3, the DNA is TGTGCTCTTGGGGAACTAGATTTAATCCCCATACTGGGGGGTCTACTCCACACCGATAAACTCATCTTT.